These 27 T cell receptor beta chains share one sample of origin, sequenced in a study of identical twins. Each CDR3 protein is one row after TCRdb ran MiXCR on the 5' RACE reads. Of fewer than 550,000 distinct CDR3 sequences detected, nearly 15% appear once; the ten largest clones hold 0.44%. The sample also formed part of further work on yellow fever vaccine responses in identical twins.

The sample consisted of CD4+ T cells sorted from blood. All receptors come from a woman aged 18-29 years in good health.

This clonotype has only a few counts. The chain uses TRBV29-1 and TRBJ1-5; a possible D gene is TRBD1 (6 bases). V was pared by 1 base and J by 6 bases, with 13 bases between. CDR1 is SQVTM, CDR2 ANQGSEA, per germline. CDR3 size: 14 residues. DNA for the CDR3: TGCAGCGTTGAAGGAGGGGGGATCGGTCAGCCCCAGCATTTT. It yields the protein CSVEGGGIGQPQHF.

This clonotype was found a few times. The chain has TRBV5-1 and TRBJ1-1; D might be TRBD1 (5 bases). There are 15 residues in the CDR3. The germline CDR1 and CDR2 sequences are SGHRS and YFSETQ. The germline V and J ends were trimmed by 1 base and 3 bases, with 13 bases remaining between them. As DNA, the CDR3 is TGCGCCAGCAGCTTGAGTGGCGGGACGGACACTGAAGCTTTCTTT. This translates into CASSLSGGTDTEAFF.

This clonotype has just a few counts. The chain has TRBV12-5 and TRBJ2-3, with D perhaps given as TRBD1 or TRBD2 (5 bases each). The germline V gene has CDR1 LGHNT and CDR2 FRNRAP. This CDR3 comprises 14 residues. Trimming removed 11 bases at V and 1 base at J, with 16 bases between. The CDR3 here is CASGTGDGTDTQYF. The CDR3, as DNA: TGTGCTTCTGGGACGGGTGATGGCACAGATACGCAGTATTTT.

CDR3 sequence: CASSLGAASSGANVLTF. Here the CDR3 DNA reads TGCGCCAGCAGCTTGGGGGCAGCCTCCTCTGGGGCCAACGTCCTGACTTTC. The genes are TRBV5-1 and TRBJ2-6, with D unclear. Trimming shortened V by 0 bases and J by 0 bases, and 10 bases separated the two germline ends. The CDR3 covers 17 residues. Germline V gene data show CDR1 as SGHRS and CDR2 as YFSETQ.

This clonotype was observed a handful of times. The chain uses TRBV4-1 and TRBJ2-3; D is perhaps TRBD2 (5 bases). This CDR3 is built from 16 residues. The V gene's germline CDR1 is MGHRA and CDR2 YSYEKL. V was clipped by 1 base and J by 1 base, with 12 bases between them. CDR3 residues: CASSQVRGLRTDTQYF. Here the CDR3 DNA reads TGCGCCAGCAGCCAAGTCCGCGGGTTGCGCACAGATACGCAGTATTTT.

The J gene is TRBJ2-3, the V gene TRBV12-3 or TRBV12-4, with 12 bases aligning to TRBD2. The CDR3 covers 16 residues. Trimming removed 6 bases from V and 5 bases from J; junction bases left unmatched: 9. CDR3 in amino acids: CASSPTSGGLGDTQYF. The CDR3 DNA follows: TGTGCCAGCAGCCCGACTAGCGGGGGACTCGGAGATACGCAGTATTTT.

The V and J genes are TRBV4-2 and TRBJ2-1; D ambiguous. Trimming removed 4 bases at V and 5 bases at J, with 12 bases between. The CDR3 spans 14 residues. The germline CDR1 and CDR2 sequences are LGHNA and YNFKEQ. The CDR3 region is CASSRTLTNNEQFF. In DNA form, the CDR3 reads TGTGCCAGCAGCCGAACCTTGACAAACAATGAGCAGTTCTTC.

This clonotype was observed a handful of times. The chain employs TRBV25-1 and TRBJ2-1; D remains ambiguous. Trimming took 9 bases from V and 4 from J, leaving 7 bases between them. CDR1 is MGHDK, CDR2 SYGVNS, per germline. The CDR3 contains 11 residues. CDR3 in amino acids: CASLHYNEQFF. CDR3 DNA: TGTGCCAGTCTCCATTACAATGAGCAGTTCTTC.

The chain uses TRBV3-1 and TRBJ2-1; D remains ambiguous. Trimming removed 0 bases at V and 6 bases at J, with 15 bases between. The CDR3 is 16 residues long. Germline V gene sequence: CDR1 LGHDT, CDR2 YNNKEL (reference sequence). The CDR3 here is CASSQDTPPLGNEQFF. In DNA form, the CDR3 reads TGTGCCAGCAGCCAAGATACCCCACCCCTGGGCAATGAGCAGTTCTTC.

Of note for this clonotype: One base away lies a much larger clone, so this may be a sequencing read error. The CDR3, as DNA: TGTACCAGCAGTGAATTATACGAGCAGTACTTC. Translated: CTSSELYEQYF. This rearrangement joins TRBV2 to TRBJ2-7; no definite D call. The CDR3 consists of 11 residues. Germline V gene sequence: CDR1 SNHLY, CDR2 FYNNEI.

This clonotype is a singleton in its sample. J is TRBJ2-7 and V is TRBV10-3; D is perhaps TRBD1 (7 bases). The CDR3 has 12 amino acids. The germline gives CDR1 ENHRY, CDR2 SYGVKD. Trimming took 10 bases from V and 4 from J, leaving 14 bases between them. CDR3 region: CASGTDHYEQYV. For the CDR3, the DNA is TGTGCCAGCGGGACAGACCATTACGAGCAGTACGTC.

This clonotype was detected only a few times. This chain joins TRBV25-1 and TRBJ2-1; no definite D call. The CDR3 is 14 residues long. With 4 bases removed from V and 4 bases from J, the gap between germline ends came to 11 bases. CDR1 MGHDK and CDR2 SYGVNS come from the germline V gene. CDR3 nucleotides: TGTGCCAGCAGTGGAAATGACAAATACAATGAGCAGTTCTTC. It is translated as CASSGNDKYNEQFF.

The rearrangement links TRBV29-1 to TRBJ2-7, with TRBD2 matching over 11 bases. This CDR3 is 15 amino acids long. CDR1 and CDR2 (germline): SQVTM, ANQGSEA. The junction had 7 bases not matched to a gene; V was cut back by 4 bases and J by 2 bases. CDR3 protein: CSVVGLADNTYEQYF. CDR3 in DNA: TGCAGCGTTGTGGGACTAGCGGACAATACCTACGAGCAGTACTTC.

CDR3 DNA: TGCAGTGCTAGATCCAAGATCCCACCGAATGAAAAACTGTTTTTT. Encoded protein: CSARSKIPPNEKLFF. The chain is built from TRBV20-1 and TRBJ1-4; no firm D call. Looked up from germline, CDR1 is DFQATT and CDR2 is SNEGSKA (reference sequence). Deletions cut 2 bases from V and 5 bases from J, with 15 bases between. The CDR3 totals 15 residues.

This clonotype was counted between two and nine times. CDR3 bases: TGTGCCAGTAGTGCCGGACACAAGCTTAATGAAAAACTGTTTTTT. Encoded protein: CASSAGHKLNEKLFF. The chain joins TRBV19 to TRBJ1-4; D might be TRBD1 (5 bases). The CDR3 consists of 15 residues. Looked up from germline, CDR1 is LNHDA and CDR2 is SQIVND (reference sequence). The V end was cut by 5 bases, the J end by 4 bases, with 14 bases between.

The V call is TRBV29-1, the J call TRBJ1-1, with a tentative D call TRBD1 (5 bases). CDR3 length equals 14 residues. V lost 4 bases to trimming and J lost 5 bases, with 17 bases between them. Germline-derived CDR1 and CDR2 are SQVTM and ANQGSEA. Here the CDR3 DNA reads TGCAGCGTTGGAGCCGGGGGTCGTTGGACTGAAGCTTTCTTT. It codes for CSVGAGGRWTEAFF.

This clonotype was counted between two and nine times. The chain uses TRBV15 and TRBJ2-3, with D perhaps matching TRBD1 (6 bases). CDR1 and CDR2 (germline): LNHNV, YYDKDF (reference sequence). The CDR3 is made up of 14 amino acids. Trimming took 0 bases from V and 7 from J, leaving 11 bases between them. CDR3 nucleotides: TGTGCCACCAGCAGAGATGAACAGGGAAATACGCAGTATTTT. Encoded protein: CATSRDEQGNTQYF.

The table lists this clonotype with a few counts. CDR3 nucleotides: TGCGCCAGCAGCCATACGGGGGGCACGCAGTATTTT. Its protein product is CASSHTGGTQYF. V usage is TRBV4-1 and J usage is TRBJ2-3; D may be TRBD2 (7 bases). The germline gives CDR1 MGHRA, CDR2 YSYEKL. The CDR3 spans 12 residues. Trimming shortened V by 3 bases and J by 9 bases, and 10 bases separated the two germline ends.

The genes are TRBV6-5 and TRBJ2-2; D is perhaps TRBD1 (6 bases). Germline CDR1 and CDR2: MNHEY and SVGAGI. The CDR3 runs 17 residues. Trimming cost V 7 bases and J 4 bases, with 22 bases left between them. The DNA for the CDR3 is TGTGCCAGCATTAATAGCCCTCACAGGGAACCCACCGGGGAGCTGTTTTTT. It specifies CASINSPHREPTGELFF.

The CDR3 sequence: CASSDPGRERTQYF. The CDR3 bases are TGCGCCAGCAGTGACCCCGGCAGGGAACGGACCCAGTACTTC. The V call is TRBV10-1, the J call TRBJ2-5; a weak D match, TRBD1 (5 bases). The CDR3 sequence is 14 residues long. V lost 3 bases and J 7 bases, leaving 15 bases between the germline ends. Germline values: CDR1 WNHNN, CDR2 SYGVQD (reference sequence).

The chain carries TRBV4-1 and TRBJ2-3; 15 nucleotides match TRBD2. The J segment lost 0 bases and the V segment lost 4 bases, leaving 8 bases of the junction unmatched. CDR3 length equals 19 residues. CDR1 MGHRA and CDR2 YSYEKL come from the germline V gene. The CDR3 reads CASSPPGLAGGPSTDTQYF. As DNA, the CDR3 is TGCGCCAGCAGCCCGCCAGGACTAGCGGGAGGGCCTAGCACAGATACGCAGTATTTT.

The table lists this clonotype with many counts. The rearrangement links TRBV5-1 to TRBJ2-3; D uncertain. Germline V lookup: CDR1 SGHRS, CDR2 YFSETQ. Trimming took 0 bases from V and 4 from J, leaving 9 bases between them. CDR3 length: 14 amino acids. The CDR3 loop is CASSLGQAADTQYF. In nucleotides, the CDR3 is TGCGCCAGCAGCTTGGGGCAGGCCGCAGATACGCAGTATTTT.

The V and J genes are TRBV20-1 and TRBJ1-5, with 9 nucleotides matching TRBD1. The V gene's germline CDR1 is DFQATT and CDR2 SNEGSKA (reference sequence). Unmatched junction bases numbered 5, after V lost 5 bases and J lost 3 bases. There are 14 residues in the CDR3. The CDR3 spells CSARTGASNQPQHF. CDR3 coding DNA: TGCAGTGCTCGGACAGGGGCTTCCAATCAGCCCCAGCATTTT.

This clonotype was seen a few times. This rearrangement joins TRBV9 to TRBJ2-7; 7 nucleotides agree with TRBD2. The V gene end was trimmed by 2 bases and the J gene end by 0 bases; junction bases not matched to a gene: 5. There are 15 residues in the CDR3. Germline V gene lookup returns CDR1 SGDLS and CDR2 YYNGEE. CDR3 amino acids: CASSVGGSVSYEQYF. Written as DNA, the CDR3 is TGTGCCAGCAGCGTTGGCGGGAGTGTCTCCTACGAGCAGTACTTC. The full variable domain, in which reference TRBV9 and TRBJ2-7 provide the parts outside the CDR3, is DSGVTQTPKHLITATGQRVTLRCSPRSGDLSVYWYQQSLDQGLQFLIQYYNGEERAKGNILERFSAQQFPDLHSELNLSSLELGDSALYFCASSVGGSVSYEQYFGPGTRLTVT.

CDR3 nucleotides: TGTGCCAGCAGTGCCGGGACCGGCGTATTCAATCAGCCCCAGCATTTT. Translated: CASSAGTGVFNQPQHF. This chain uses TRBV12-3 or TRBV12-4 with TRBJ1-5, with D possibly being TRBD1 (5 bases). The V and J ends lost 5 bases and 3 bases respectively, with 17 bases between them. There are 16 residues in the CDR3.

The gene calls are TRBV7-8 and TRBJ2-2, with D tentatively TRBD1 (6 bases). The V end was cut by 5 bases, the J end by 6 bases, with 13 bases between. CDR1 SGHVS and CDR2 FQNEAQ come from the germline V gene. The CDR3 length is 14 residues. This chain's CDR3 is CASSPVGGSGELFF. CDR3 nucleotides: TGTGCCAGCAGCCCCGTTGGGGGCTCCGGGGAGCTGTTTTTT.

This clonotype was recorded at least ten times. The V gene is TRBV27, the J gene TRBJ1-2; 8 bases agree with TRBD1. V lost 5 bases, J lost 2 bases, and 4 bases stayed unmatched. Germline V gene sequence: CDR1 MNHEY, CDR2 SMNVEV (reference sequence). This CDR3 spans 14 amino acids. CDR3 sequence (DNA): TGTGCCAGCAGTCCGCGACAGGGGAACTATGGCTACACCTTC. This sequence encodes CASSPRQGNYGYTF.